This TCR beta chain came from a study of Graves' ophthalmopathy and Graves' hyperthyroidism. With V trimmed by 5 bases and J by 7 bases, 6 bases remained unmatched. This CDR3 has 15 amino acids. Germline V CDR1 and CDR2: SGHNT, YENEEA. Amplification of the TCR beta CDR3 regions used RNA transcripts (as template). HTBI primers served in a first-round RT-PCR, which a second-round multiplex PCR followed. TCRdb reanalysed the multiplex PCR reads using MiXCR and keeps one entry per CDR3 protein. This table has around 600,000 distinct CDR3 sequences, 35% to 45% appearing once. It was on clinical symptoms, serum thyroxine, TRAb, thyroid ultrasound and orbital computed tomography that diagnosis relied. This clonotype was counted a few times.

The sequencing sample was made of peripheral blood. The chain combines TRBV11-3 with TRBJ2-2; 11 bases are a match to TRBD2. This TCR came from an adult man with Graves' ophthalmopathy. CDR3 nucleotide sequence: TGTGCCAGCAGCGTAACTAGCGGGAGCATCGGGGAGCTGTTTTTT. It is translated as CASSVTSGSIGELFF.